This T cell receptor beta chain was sequenced for a study of vaccination and CD4 T cells after COVID-19. At the level of the study: The convalescents included six males and four females, and among them two were Hispanic while seven were Caucasian. Study results and caveats: Counts of SARS-CoV-2-reactive clonotypes had a median that went from roughly 22 to 38, a nonsignificant change.

The treatment here: roughly 10-day PBMC culture with coronavirus spike peptide pools or control peptides (ViraFEST assay). After being plated at around 2 million per well, PBMCs were cultured with 9.5 to 10 IU/ml IL-2 and 8.5 to 10 ug/ml peptide pools. Trimming removed 3 bases at V and 7 bases at J, with 12 bases between. Germline loops: CDR1 MRHNA, CDR2 SNTAGT. The CDR3 totals 13 residues. An Oncomine TCR Beta short-read assay was used to sequence the DNA from cultured CD4+ T cells. TCRdb called the PCR reads again in MiXCR, with one record for every CDR3 protein. The sample includes approximately 16,000 distinct CDR3 sequences, about 53% of them seen just once. This clonotype was seen only a few times. Its antigen remains unidentified.

This TCR was recovered from a human donor who had recovered from COVID-19. The source material was CD4+ T cells from blood, cultured in vitro, sampled before SARS-CoV-2 vaccination. The chain is built from TRBV6-4 and TRBJ1-1; D is ambiguous. CDR3: CASSERDGGEAFF. The CDR3 bases are TGTGCCAGCAGTGAAAGAGACGGAGGTGAAGCTTTCTTT.